This TCR beta chain is drawn from a study of CDR3 diversity in severe acne. CDR3 length: 20 amino acids. Germline V CDR1 and CDR2: SGHNT, YYREEE (reference sequence). V was cut by 3 bases and J by 0 bases, with 27 bases left in between. This clonotype was observed many times. TCRdb independently ran MiXCR on the PCR reads; one entry per CDR3 protein. The table includes approximately 84,000 distinct CDR3 sequences, 45% to 65% detected once. This receptor was taken from a male donor in good health, without acne. The chain combines TRBV5-4 with TRBJ1-2; D is undetermined. Material: blood. The CDR3 nucleotides read TGTGCCAGCAGCTCACCTAGCGGCAAGATAAGGAGGGCTCCTAACTATGGCTACACCTTC. Translating gives CASSSPSGKIRRAPNYGYTF.